This T cell receptor (beta chain) was sequenced during a study of response to subunit inactivated influenza vaccine. CDR3 size: 14 residues. Trimming took off 5 bases at V and 4 bases at J, with 12 bases between the two ends. Study outcomes and limitations: Each seasonal influenza vaccination recruits few new T cells, the authors suggested.

Comments on this clonotype: The target antigen is unknown.

TCRdb re-called the RT-PCR reads through MiXCR, storing one row per CDR3 protein. The sample records over 650,000 distinct CDR3 sequences, approximately 18% being singletons. This receptor was obtained from a man aged 45-65 years who received an inactivated influenza vaccine. The specimen comprised PBMCs from blood, sampled 5 days after vaccination. The rearrangement links TRBV12-3 or TRBV12-4 to TRBJ2-1, with D perhaps given as TRBD1 or TRBD2 (5 bases each). CDR3 region: CASSKSGRYNEQFF. The CDR3 DNA is TGTGCCAGCAGTAAATCGGGACGGTACAATGAGCAGTTCTTC.